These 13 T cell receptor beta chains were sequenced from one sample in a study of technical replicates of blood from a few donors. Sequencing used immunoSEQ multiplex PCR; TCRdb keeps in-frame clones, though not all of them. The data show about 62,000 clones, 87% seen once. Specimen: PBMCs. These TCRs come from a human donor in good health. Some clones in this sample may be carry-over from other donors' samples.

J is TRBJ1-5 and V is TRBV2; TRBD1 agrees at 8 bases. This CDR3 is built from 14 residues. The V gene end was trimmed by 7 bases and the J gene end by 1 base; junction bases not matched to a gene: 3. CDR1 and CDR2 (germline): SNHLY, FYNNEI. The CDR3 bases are TGTGCCAGCACGACAGGGGAAAGCAATCAGCCCCAGCATTTT. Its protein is CASTTGESNQPQHF.

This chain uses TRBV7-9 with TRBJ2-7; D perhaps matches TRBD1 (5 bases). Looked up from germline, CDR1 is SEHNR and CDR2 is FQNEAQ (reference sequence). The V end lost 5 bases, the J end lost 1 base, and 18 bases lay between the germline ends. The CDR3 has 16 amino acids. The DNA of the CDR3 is TGTGCCAGCAGCCGCACAACAGGTCATCGGTCCTACGAGCAGTACTTC. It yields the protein CASSRTTGHRSYEQYF.

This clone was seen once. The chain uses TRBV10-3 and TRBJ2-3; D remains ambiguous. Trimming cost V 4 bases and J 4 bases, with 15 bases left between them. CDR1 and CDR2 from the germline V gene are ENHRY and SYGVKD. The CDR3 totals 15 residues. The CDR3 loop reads CAISGVVGQADTQYF. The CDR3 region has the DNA TGTGCCATCAGTGGGGTTGTGGGCCAGGCAGATACGCAGTATTTT.

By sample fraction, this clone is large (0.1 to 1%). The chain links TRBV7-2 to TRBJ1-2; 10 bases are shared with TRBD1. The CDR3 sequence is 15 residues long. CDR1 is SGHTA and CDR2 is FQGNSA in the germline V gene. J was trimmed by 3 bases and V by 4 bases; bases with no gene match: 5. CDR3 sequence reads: CASSYPGQGYYGYTF. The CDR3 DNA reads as TGTGCCAGCAGCTACCCGGGACAGGGGTACTATGGCTACACCTTC.

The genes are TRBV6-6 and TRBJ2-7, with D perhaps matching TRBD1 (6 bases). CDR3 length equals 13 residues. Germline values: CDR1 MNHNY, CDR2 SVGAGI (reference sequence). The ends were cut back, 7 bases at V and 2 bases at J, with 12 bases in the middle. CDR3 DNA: TGTGCCAGCACCAGGACAGCGACCTACGAGCAGTACTTC. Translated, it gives CASTRTATYEQYF.

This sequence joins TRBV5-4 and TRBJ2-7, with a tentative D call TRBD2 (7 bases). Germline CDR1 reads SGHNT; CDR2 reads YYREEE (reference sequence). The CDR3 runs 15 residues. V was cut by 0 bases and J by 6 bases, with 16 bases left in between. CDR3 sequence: CASSLVEGGDGEQYF. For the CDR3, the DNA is TGTGCCAGCAGCTTGGTAGAAGGGGGGGATGGCGAGCAGTACTTC.

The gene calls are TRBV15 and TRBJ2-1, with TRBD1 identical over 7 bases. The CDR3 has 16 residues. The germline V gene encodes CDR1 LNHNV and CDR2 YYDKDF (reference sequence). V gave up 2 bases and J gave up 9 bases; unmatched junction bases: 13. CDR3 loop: CATSRPSGTGASEQFF. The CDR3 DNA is TGTGCCACCAGCAGACCCAGCGGAACAGGGGCCAGTGAGCAGTTCTTC.

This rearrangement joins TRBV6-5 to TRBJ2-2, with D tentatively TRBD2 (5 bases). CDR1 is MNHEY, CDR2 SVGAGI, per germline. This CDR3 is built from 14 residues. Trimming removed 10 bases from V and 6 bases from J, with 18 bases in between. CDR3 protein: CATRGLGGPGELFF. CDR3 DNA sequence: TGTGCCACGAGAGGGCTCGGTGGACCCGGGGAGCTGTTTTTT.

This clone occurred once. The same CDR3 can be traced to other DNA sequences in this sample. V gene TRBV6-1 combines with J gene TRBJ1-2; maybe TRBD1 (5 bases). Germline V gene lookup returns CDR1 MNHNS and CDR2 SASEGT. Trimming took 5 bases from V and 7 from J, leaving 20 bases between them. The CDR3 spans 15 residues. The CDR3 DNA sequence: TGTGCCAGCAGTCGAAGCGGTACGGGGGAAGCTGGCTACACCTTC. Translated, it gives CASSRSGTGEAGYTF.

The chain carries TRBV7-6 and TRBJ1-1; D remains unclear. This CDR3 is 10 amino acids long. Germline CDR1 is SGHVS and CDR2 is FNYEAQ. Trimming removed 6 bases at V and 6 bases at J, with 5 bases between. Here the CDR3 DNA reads TGTGCCAGCAGGGCCCCTGAAGCTTTCTTT. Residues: CASRAPEAFF.

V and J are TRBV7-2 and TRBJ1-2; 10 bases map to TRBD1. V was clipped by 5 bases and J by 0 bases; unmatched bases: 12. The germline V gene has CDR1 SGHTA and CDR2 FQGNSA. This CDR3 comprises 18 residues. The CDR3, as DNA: TGTGCCAGCAGCCCAGACCGGACAGGGGGAACATCTAACTATGGCTACACCTTC. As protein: CASSPDRTGGTSNYGYTF.

The CDR3 sequence: CASSYRDRAFF. The DNA for the CDR3 is TGTGCCAGCAGTTACAGAGATCGAGCTTTCTTT. The chain uses TRBV6-5 and TRBJ1-1; no clear D. V lost 2 bases and J lost 10, with 8 bases in between. Per germline, CDR1 MNHEY and CDR2 SVGAGI. The CDR3 length is 11 residues.

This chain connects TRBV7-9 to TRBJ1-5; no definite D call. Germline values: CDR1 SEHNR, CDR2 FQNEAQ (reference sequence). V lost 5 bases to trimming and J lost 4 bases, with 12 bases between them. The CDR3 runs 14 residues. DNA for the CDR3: TGTGCCAGCAGCCAACTCACCGAGAATCAGCCCCAGCATTTT. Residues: CASSQLTENQPQHF.